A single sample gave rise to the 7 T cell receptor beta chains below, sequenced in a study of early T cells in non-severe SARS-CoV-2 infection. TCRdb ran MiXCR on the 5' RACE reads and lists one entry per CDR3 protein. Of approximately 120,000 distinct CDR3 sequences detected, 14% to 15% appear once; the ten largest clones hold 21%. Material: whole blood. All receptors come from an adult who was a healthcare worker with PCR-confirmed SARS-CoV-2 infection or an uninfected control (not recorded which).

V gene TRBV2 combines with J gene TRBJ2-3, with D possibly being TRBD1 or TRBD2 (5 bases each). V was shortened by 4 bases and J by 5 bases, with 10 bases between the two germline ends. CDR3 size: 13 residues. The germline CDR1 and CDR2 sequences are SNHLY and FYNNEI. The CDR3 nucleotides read TGTGCCAGCAGTGTGGGGGAGCTAGATACGCAGTATTTT. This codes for CASSVGELDTQYF.

CDR3 nucleotide sequence: TGTGCCAGCAGCCAGGATAACACTGAAGCTTTCTTT. As protein: CASSQDNTEAFF. V usage is TRBV3-1 and J usage is TRBJ1-1; D gene uncertain. With 3 bases removed from V and 2 bases from J, the gap between germline ends came to 4 bases. Germline V gene lookup returns CDR1 LGHDT and CDR2 YNNKEL (reference sequence). The CDR3 is 12 residues long.

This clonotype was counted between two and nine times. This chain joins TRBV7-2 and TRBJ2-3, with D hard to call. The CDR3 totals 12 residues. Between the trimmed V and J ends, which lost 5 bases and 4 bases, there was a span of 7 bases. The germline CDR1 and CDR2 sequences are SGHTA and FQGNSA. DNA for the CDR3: TGTGCCAGCAGCACGACCGCAGATACGCAGTATTTT. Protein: CASSTTADTQYF. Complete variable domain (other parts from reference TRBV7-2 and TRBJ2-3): GAGVSQSPSNKVTEKGKDVELRCDPISGHTALYWYRQSLGQGLEFLIYFQGNSAPDKSGLPSDRFSAERTGGSVSTLTIQRTQQEDSAVYLCASSTTADTQYFGPGTRLTVL.

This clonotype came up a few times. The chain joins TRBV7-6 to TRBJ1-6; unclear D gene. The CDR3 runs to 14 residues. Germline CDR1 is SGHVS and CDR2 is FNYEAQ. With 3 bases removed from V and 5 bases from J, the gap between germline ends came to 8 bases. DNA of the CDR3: TGTGCCAGCAGCTTGCAGTCAAATAATTCACCCCTCCACTTT. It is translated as CASSLQSNNSPLHF.

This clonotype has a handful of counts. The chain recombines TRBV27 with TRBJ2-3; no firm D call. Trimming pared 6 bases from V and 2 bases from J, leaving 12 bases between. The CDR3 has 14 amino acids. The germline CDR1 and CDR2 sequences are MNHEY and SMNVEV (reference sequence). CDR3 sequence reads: CASSRTVPTDTQYF. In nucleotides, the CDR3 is TGTGCCAGCAGCCGGACGGTCCCCACAGATACGCAGTATTTT.

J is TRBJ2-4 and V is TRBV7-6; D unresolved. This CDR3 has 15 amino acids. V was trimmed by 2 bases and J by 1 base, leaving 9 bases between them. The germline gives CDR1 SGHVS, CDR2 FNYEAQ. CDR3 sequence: CASSLTSGAKNIQYF. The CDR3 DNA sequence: TGTGCCAGCAGCTTAACCTCCGGGGCCAAAAACATTCAGTACTTC.

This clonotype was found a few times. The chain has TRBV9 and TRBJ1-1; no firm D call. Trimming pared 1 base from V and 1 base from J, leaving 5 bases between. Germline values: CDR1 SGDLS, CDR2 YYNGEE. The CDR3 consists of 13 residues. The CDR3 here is CASSVLENTEAFF. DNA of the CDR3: TGTGCCAGCAGCGTATTAGAGAACACTGAAGCTTTCTTT. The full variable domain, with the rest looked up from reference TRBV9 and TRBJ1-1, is DSGVTQTPKHLITATGQRVTLRCSPRSGDLSVYWYQQSLDQGLQFLIQYYNGEERAKGNILERFSAQQFPDLHSELNLSSLELGDSALYFCASSVLENTEAFFGQGTRLTVV.